The T cell receptor (beta chain) described here comes from a study of PD-L1 blockade in urothelial cancer. Produced via immunoSEQ multiplex PCR; TCRdb's table is partial and in-frame only. Counted here are tens of thousands of clones, under 90% occurring once; the ten biggest clones make up approximately 15%. The germline V gene has CDR1 KGHSH and CDR2 LQKENI. The CDR3 totals 16 residues. The junction had 5 bases not matched to a gene; V was cut back by 1 base and J by 5 bases. As to time point: pretreatment peripheral blood. The receptor was derived from a man in his fifties or sixties with urothelial cancer. Sequencing was performed on PBMCs, taken around atezolizumab (anti-PD-L1) treatment. J is TRBJ2-1 and V is TRBV18, with TRBD2 matching over 10 bases. CDR3 region: CASSPQASGSNNEQFF. CDR3 nucleotides: TGTGCCAGCTCACCACAGGCTAGCGGGAGTAACAATGAGCAGTTCTTC.